The entry that follows covers one T cell receptor beta chain sequence. This clone was seen a single time. Its antigen is still unknown. The record has no base qualities; no much larger clone is one base away. The data stem from a study of blood T cell repertoires in COVID-19 (dated by TCRdb to 2020 to 2022). Study-level background: Samples covering the acute and convalescent phases of COVID-19 were provided by collaborators in the United States, Italy and Spain. The dataset comprised deeply sampled blood TCRbeta repertoires from subjects exposed to, actively infected with, or recovered from COVID-19. A freely available public database, intended as a resource for researchers studying the immune response to SARS-CoV-2, is where the repertoires were released. The sample metadata nearly always contained a de-identified subject ID, COVID-19 status, age in years and sex. Where available, HLA class I and class II types were obtained from metadata supplied by the sample provider rather than from assay-based typing. Samples were obtained from the ongoing ImmuneRACE study (first 160 participants) and from about 1,300 subjects provided by 6 global collaborators. The prospective study material was composed of cDNA or gDNA derived from T cells, B-cell-depleted T cells, or PBMCs.

Whole blood was collected in K2EDTA tubes by collaborating institutions according to the institutions' own protocols. For TCRbeta analysis, collaborator samples were shipped as frozen whole blood, as isolated PBMCs, or as DNA extracted from either sample type. The immunoSEQ Assay, a bias-controlled multiplex PCR, was used to amplify TCRbeta CDR3 regions from genomic DNA. The published analysis was carried out like this. The number of nucleated cells in each sample was estimated by amplification of reference gene primers within the assay. To quantify the absolute abundance of each unique TCRbeta CDR3 rearrangement, sequence reads were collapsed and filtered. For each sample, productive Simpson clonality was calculated as the square root of Simpson's diversity index over productive rearrangements. Drawn from immuneACCESS, this table holds only the in-frame rearrangements with V and J called that TCRdb kept. Clones are partly lost; checked studies trace under half to an unresolved V gene and leave the rest unexplained. The V and J calls and clone size were taken over from that table, and D and trimming were inferred from the DNA. This sample comprises about 170,000 clones, roughly 89% of them detected only once. The ten largest clones capture around 3.5% of the sample.

General conclusions and limits of the study: The amount of clinical and demographic metadata varied by source and participant and was provided uncurated.

Trimmed from V: 4 bases; trimmed from J: 1 base; junction bases lacking a gene match: 8. The germline V gene (reference sequence) sets CDR1 to SEHNR and CDR2 to FQNEAQ. Including the terminal cysteine and phenylalanine, the CDR3 comprises 17 residues. The sequence is cut down to CDR3 DNA, 51 bases in frame from base 1. This TCR came from a man younger than 35 with active or convalescent COVID-19. Sequenced: peripheral blood. In this chain, TRBV7-9 is recombined with TRBJ2-2; the junction holds 8 bases that match TRBD2. The nucleotide sequence is TGTGCCAGCAGCTCCCCCCTTACTAGCGGGAACACCGGGGAGCTGTTTTTT. It translates to CASSSPLTSGNTGELFF.